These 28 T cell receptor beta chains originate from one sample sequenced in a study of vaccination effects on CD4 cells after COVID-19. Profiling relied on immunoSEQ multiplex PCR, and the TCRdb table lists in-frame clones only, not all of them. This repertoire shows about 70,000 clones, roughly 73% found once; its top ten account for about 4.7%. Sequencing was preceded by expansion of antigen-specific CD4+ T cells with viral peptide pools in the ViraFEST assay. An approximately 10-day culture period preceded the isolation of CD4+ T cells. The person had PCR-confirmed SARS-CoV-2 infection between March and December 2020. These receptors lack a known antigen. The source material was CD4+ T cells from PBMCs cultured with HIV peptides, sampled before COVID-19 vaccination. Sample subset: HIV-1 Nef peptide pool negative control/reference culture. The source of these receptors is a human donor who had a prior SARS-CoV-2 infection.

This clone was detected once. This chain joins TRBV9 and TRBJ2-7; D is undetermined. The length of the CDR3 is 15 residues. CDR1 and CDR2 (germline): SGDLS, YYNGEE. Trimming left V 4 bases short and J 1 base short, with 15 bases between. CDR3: CASSFGPSDSYEQYF. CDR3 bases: TGTGCCAGCAGCTTCGGCCCATCTGATTCCTACGAGCAGTACTTC.

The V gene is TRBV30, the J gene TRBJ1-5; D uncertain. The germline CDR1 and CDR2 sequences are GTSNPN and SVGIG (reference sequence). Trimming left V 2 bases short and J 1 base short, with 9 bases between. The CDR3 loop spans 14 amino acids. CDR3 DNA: TGTGCCTGGAGTAAGGTTTTGAGCAATCAGCCCCAGCATTTT. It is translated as CAWSKVLSNQPQHF.

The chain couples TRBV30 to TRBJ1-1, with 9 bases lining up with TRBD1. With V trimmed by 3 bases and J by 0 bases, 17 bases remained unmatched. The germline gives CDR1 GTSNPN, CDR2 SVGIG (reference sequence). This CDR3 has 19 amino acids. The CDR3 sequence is CAWRNDEHTGGWLNTEAFF. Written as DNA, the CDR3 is TGTGCCTGGAGGAACGACGAACACACAGGGGGCTGGTTGAACACTGAAGCTTTCTTT.

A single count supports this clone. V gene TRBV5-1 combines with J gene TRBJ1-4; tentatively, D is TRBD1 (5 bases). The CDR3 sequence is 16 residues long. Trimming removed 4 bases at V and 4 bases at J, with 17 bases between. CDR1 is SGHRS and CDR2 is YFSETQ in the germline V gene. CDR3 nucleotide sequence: TGCGCCAGCAGCGTGGGGTTGGACACACATAATGAAAAACTGTTTTTT. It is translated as CASSVGLDTHNEKLFF.

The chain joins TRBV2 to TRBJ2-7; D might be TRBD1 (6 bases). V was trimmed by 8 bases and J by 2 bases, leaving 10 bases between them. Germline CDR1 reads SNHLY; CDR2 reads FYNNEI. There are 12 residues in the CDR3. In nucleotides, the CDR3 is TGTGCCAGCGGGGGACACACCTACGAGCAGTACTTC. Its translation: CASGGHTYEQYF. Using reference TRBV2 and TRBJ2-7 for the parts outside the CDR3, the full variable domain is EPEVTQTPSHQVTQMGQEVILRCVPISNHLYFYWYRQILGQKVEFLVSFYNNEISEKSEIFDDQFSVERPDGSNFTLKIRSTKLEDSAMYFCASGGHTYEQYFGPGTRLTVT.

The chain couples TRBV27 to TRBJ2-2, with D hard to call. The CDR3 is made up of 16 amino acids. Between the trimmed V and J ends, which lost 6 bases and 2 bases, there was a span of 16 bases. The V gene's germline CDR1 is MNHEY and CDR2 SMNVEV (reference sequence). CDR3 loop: CASSPRWGYNTGELFF. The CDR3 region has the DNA TGTGCCAGCAGCCCGAGATGGGGATACAACACCGGGGAGCTGTTTTTT.

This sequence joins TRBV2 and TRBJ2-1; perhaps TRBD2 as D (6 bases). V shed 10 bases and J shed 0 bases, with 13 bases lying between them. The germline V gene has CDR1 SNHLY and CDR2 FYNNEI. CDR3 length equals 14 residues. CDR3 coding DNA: TGTGCCACCGGAGGGTTCAGCTCCTACAATGAGCAGTTCTTC. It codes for CATGGFSSYNEQFF.

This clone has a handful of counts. Here the CDR3 reads CASSNRDRGIFEQFF. The CDR3, as DNA: TGTGCCAGCAGCAACCGGGACAGGGGAATTTTCGAGCAGTTCTTC. The rearrangement links TRBV7-6 to TRBJ2-1; TRBD1 matches at 10 bases. The CDR3 length is 15 residues. The junction had 11 bases not matched to a gene; V was cut back by 5 bases and J by 10 bases. Germline CDR1 is SGHVS and CDR2 is FNYEAQ.

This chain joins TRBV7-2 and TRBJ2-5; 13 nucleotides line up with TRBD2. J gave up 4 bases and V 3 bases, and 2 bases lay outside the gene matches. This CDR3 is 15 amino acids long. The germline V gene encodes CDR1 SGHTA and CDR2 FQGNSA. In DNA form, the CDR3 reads TGTGCCAGCAGCTTTCGGACTAGCGGGAGAGAGACCCAGTACTTC. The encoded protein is CASSFRTSGRETQYF.

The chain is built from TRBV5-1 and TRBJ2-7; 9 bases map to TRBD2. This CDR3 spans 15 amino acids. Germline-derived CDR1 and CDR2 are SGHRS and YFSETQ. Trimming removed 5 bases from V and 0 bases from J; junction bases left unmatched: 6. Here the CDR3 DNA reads TGCGCCAGCAGACCAGCGGGGGGCTTCTCCTACGAGCAGTACTTC. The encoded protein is CASRPAGGFSYEQYF. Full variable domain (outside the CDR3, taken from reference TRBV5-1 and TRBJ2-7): KAGVTQTPRYLIKTRGQQVTLSCSPISGHRSVSWYQQTPGQGLQFLFEYFSETQRNKGNFPGRFSGRQFSNSRSEMNVSTLELGDSALYLCASRPAGGFSYEQYFGPGTRLTVT.

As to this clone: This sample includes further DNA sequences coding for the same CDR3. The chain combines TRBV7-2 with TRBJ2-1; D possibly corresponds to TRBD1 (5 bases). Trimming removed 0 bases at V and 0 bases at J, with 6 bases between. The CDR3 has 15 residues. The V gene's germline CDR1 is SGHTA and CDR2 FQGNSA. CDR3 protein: CASSLAGVSYNEQFF. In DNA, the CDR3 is TGTGCCAGCAGCTTAGCAGGGGTCTCCTACAATGAGCAGTTCTTC.

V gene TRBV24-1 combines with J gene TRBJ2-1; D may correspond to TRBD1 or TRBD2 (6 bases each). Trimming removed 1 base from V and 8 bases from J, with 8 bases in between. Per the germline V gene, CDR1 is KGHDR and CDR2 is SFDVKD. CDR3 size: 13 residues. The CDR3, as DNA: TGTGCCACCAGTGATTTCGGGGGCCATGAGCAGTTCTTC. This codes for CATSDFGGHEQFF.

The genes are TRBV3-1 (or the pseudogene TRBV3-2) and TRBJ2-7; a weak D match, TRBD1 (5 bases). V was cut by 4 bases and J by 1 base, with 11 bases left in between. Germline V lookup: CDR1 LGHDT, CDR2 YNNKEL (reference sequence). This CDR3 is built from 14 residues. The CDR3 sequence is CASSRQTASYEQYF. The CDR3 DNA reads TGTGCCAGCAGCCGACAGACAGCTTCCTACGAGCAGTACTTC.

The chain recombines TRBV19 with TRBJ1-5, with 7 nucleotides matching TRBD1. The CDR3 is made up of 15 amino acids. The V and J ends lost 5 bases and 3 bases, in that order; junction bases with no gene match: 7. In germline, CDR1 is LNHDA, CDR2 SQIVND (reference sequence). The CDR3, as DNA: TGTGCCAGTAGTCTATTAGACAGGGTCAATCAGCCCCAGCATTTT. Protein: CASSLLDRVNQPQHF.

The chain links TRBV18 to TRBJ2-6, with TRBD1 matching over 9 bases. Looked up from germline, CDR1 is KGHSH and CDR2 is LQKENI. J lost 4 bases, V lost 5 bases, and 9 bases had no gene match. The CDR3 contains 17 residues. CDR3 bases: TGTGCCAGCTCAGTGCCGGGACAGGGTTCCGGGGCCAACGTCCTGACTTTC. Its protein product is CASSVPGQGSGANVLTF.

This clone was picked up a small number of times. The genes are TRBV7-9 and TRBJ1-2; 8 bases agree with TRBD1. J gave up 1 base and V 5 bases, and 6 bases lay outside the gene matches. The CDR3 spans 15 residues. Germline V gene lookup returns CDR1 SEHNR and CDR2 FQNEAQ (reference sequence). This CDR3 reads CASSLLDRGNYGYTF. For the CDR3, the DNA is TGTGCCAGCAGCCTTCTAGACAGGGGTAACTATGGCTACACCTTC.

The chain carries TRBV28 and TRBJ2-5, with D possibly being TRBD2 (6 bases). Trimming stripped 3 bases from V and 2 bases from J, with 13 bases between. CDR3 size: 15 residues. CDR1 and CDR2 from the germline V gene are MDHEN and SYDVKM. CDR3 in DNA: TGTGCCAGCAGTTTGGGAGGAGGGGTTCAAGAGACCCAGTACTTC. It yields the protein CASSLGGGVQETQYF.

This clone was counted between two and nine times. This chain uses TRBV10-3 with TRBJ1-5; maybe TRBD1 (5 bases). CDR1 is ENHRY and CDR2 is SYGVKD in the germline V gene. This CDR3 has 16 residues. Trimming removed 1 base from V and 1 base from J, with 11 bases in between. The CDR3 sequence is CAISEFAGTSNQPQHF. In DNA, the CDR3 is TGTGCCATCAGTGAGTTCGCAGGGACGAGCAATCAGCCCCAGCATTTT.

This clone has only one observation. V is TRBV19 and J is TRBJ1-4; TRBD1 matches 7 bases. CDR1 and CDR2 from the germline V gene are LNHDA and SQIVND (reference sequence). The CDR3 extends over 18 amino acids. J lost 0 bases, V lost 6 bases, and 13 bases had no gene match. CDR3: CASRGTDPFRATNEKLFF. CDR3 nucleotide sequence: TGTGCCAGTAGGGGGACAGACCCCTTTCGAGCAACTAATGAAAAACTGTTTTTT.

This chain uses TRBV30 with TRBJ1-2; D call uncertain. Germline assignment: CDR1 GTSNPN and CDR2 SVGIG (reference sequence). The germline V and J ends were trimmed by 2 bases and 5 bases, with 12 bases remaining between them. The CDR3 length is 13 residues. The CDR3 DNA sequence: TGTGCCTGGAGTAACGGACGAGTATATGGCTACACCTTC. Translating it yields CAWSNGRVYGYTF.

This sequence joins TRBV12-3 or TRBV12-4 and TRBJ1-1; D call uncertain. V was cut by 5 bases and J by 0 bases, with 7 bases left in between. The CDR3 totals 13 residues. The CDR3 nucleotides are TGTGCCAGCAGTAAACGGGTGAACACTGAAGCTTTCTTT. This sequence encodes CASSKRVNTEAFF.

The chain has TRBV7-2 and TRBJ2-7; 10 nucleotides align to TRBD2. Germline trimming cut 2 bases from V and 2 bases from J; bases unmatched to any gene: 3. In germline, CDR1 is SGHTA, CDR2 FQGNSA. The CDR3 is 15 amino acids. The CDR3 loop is CASSLLGLAAYEQYF. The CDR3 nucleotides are TGTGCCAGCAGCTTATTAGGACTAGCGGCCTACGAGCAGTACTTC.

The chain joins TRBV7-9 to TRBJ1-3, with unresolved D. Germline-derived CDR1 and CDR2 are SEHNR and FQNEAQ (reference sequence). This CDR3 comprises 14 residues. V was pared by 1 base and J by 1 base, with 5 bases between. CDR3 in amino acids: CASSLGGSGNTIYF. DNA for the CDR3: TGTGCCAGCAGCTTAGGAGGATCTGGAAACACCATATATTTT.

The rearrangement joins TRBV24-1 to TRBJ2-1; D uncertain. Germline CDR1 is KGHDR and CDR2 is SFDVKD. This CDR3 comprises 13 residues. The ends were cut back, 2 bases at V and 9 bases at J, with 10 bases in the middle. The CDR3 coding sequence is TGTGCCACCAGTGATTACAGCAAGGGTGAGCAGTTCTTC. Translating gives CATSDYSKGEQFF.

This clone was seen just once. The chain's CDR3 is CASTTGTQTTGELFF. In DNA form, the CDR3 reads TGTGCCAGCACAACCGGGACTCAGACCACCGGGGAGCTGTTTTTT. The rearrangement uses TRBV7-9 and TRBJ2-2; the D gene is possibly TRBD2 (6 bases). Per germline, CDR1 SEHNR and CDR2 FQNEAQ (reference sequence). The V gene lost 7 bases and the J gene lost 4 bases, with 16 bases spanning the gap. The CDR3 totals 15 residues.

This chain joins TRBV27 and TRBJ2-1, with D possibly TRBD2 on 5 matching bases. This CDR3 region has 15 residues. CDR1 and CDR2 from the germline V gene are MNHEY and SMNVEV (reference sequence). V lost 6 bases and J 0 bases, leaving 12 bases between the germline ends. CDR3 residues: CASRSGLISYNEQFF. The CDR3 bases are TGTGCCAGCAGATCCGGACTCATCTCCTACAATGAGCAGTTCTTC.

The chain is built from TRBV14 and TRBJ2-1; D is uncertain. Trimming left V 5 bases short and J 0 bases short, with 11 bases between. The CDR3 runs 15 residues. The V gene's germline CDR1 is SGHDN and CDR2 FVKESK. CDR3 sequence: CASSSSLPSYNEQFF. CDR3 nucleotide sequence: TGTGCCAGCAGCTCCAGCCTCCCCTCCTACAATGAGCAGTTCTTC.

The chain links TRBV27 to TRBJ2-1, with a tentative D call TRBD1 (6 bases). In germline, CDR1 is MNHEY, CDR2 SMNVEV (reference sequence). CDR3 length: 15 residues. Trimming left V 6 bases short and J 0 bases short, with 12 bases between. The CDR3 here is CASSRRGFSYNEQFF. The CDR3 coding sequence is TGTGCCAGCAGCCGAAGGGGGTTCTCCTACAATGAGCAGTTCTTC.